The table lists the clone carrying this T cell receptor (beta chain) with a few counts. Its antigen is still unknown. A 1 in 200,000 to 1 in 1 million T cell depth was the sequencing target. Here immunoSEQ multiplex PCR was the method, and the copy in TCRdb shows in-frame clones only, minus some. The sample shows more than 200,000 clones, 79% of them seen only once. Germline V gene lookup returns CDR1 SGHAT and CDR2 FQNNGV. This CDR3 region has 16 residues. Trimming removed 1 base from V and 0 bases from J; junction bases left unmatched: 4. This sample was taken from a study of cytotoxic CD8 clonotypes in ibrutinib-treated CLL. On the study more broadly: The sample average was about 270,000 productive templates and 85,000 to 100,000 productive rearrangements.

Study-wide results and caveats: Clonality was higher at ibrutinib response and returned toward baseline at progression. Pretreatment clonality was elevated relative to age-matched healthy donors and paralleled circulating CD8+ T-cell counts.

This material consisted of PBMCs, taken after 12 months of ibrutinib treatment. The receptor comes from a human donor with chronic lymphocytic leukemia. The V call is TRBV11-2, the J call TRBJ2-3, with 7 bases matching TRBD2. The CDR3 loop reads CASSLVGGTSTDTQYF. CDR3 bases: TGTGCCAGCAGCTTAGTCGGGGGGACTAGCACAGATACGCAGTATTTT.